These 6 T cell receptor beta chains were sequenced from one sample in a study of shared clonotypes between healthy human individuals. Profiled with immunoSEQ multiplex PCR; TCRdb holds only in-frame clones, not every one. The sample comprises about 610,000 clones, around 97% of which are singletons, and around 0.06% rests with the top ten. The sample taken for sequencing was naive CD4+ T cells sorted from blood. As for subset: CD45RA+ positively selected. Every receptor here comes from a woman in her twenties or thirties in good health.

The chain is built from TRBV18 and TRBJ2-1; D is ambiguous. Germline CDR1 KGHSH, CDR2 LQKENI. The CDR3 is 11 residues long. The ends were cut back, 2 bases at V and 7 bases at J, with 3 bases in the middle. CDR3 DNA: TGTGCCAGCTCACCAGTGAATGAGCAGTTCTTC. Protein sequence: CASSPVNEQFF.

The J gene is TRBJ2-1, the V gene TRBV11-3; unclear D gene. The V gene's germline CDR1 is SGHNT and CDR2 YENEEA. This CDR3 comprises 15 residues. V was cut by 1 base and J by 2 bases, with 9 bases left in between. CDR3 DNA sequence: TGTGCCAGCAGCTTAGGGCACGGTACCTACAATGAGCAGTTCTTC. It translates to CASSLGHGTYNEQFF.

The V call is TRBV27, the J call TRBJ2-1; TRBD1 matches at 7 bases. V lost 5 bases, J lost 7 bases, and 11 bases stayed unmatched. The V gene's germline CDR1 is MNHEY and CDR2 SMNVEV (reference sequence). The length of the CDR3 is 15 residues. CDR3 in DNA: TGTGCCAGCAGTCAGGGACAGCTAACAATAAATGAGCAGTTCTTC. Protein product: CASSQGQLTINEQFF.

Concerning this clone itself: The sample has other DNA sequences that encode this CDR3 too. CDR3 residues: CASRGLAGTGELFF. Here the CDR3 DNA reads TGTGCCAGTAGGGGACTAGCGGGCACCGGGGAGCTGTTTTTT. The V and J genes are TRBV19 and TRBJ2-2; 12 bases are a match to TRBD2. The CDR3 covers 14 residues. Per the germline V gene, CDR1 is LNHDA and CDR2 is SQIVND (reference sequence). V was pared by 6 bases and J by 4 bases, with 0 bases of the junction left unmatched.

The V gene is TRBV5-1, the J gene TRBJ1-2, with a possible D match to TRBD1 (5 bases). The CDR3 totals 14 residues. The V end lost 3 bases, the J end lost 4 bases, and 13 bases lay between the germline ends. CDR1 is SGHRS and CDR2 is YFSETQ in the germline V gene. Written as DNA, the CDR3 is TGCGCCAGCAGCTCCCCGGGACGGATCTATGGCTACACCTTC. Protein: CASSSPGRIYGYTF.

CDR3 nucleotide sequence: TGTGCCAGCAGCTTACGGACAGCCATTAACACTGAAGCTTTCTTT. It translates to CASSLRTAINTEAFF. This chain links TRBV7-3 with TRBJ1-1, with a tentative D call TRBD1 (6 bases). The V gene lost 2 bases and the J gene lost 2 bases, with 12 bases spanning the gap. The germline V gene has CDR1 SGHTA and CDR2 FQGTGA. There are 15 residues in the CDR3.